Listed below are T cell receptor beta chains from one sample, sequenced in a study of CD8 T cells in Susac syndrome. TCRdb reprocessed the immunoSEQ multiplex PCR reads with MiXCR, giving one entry per CDR3 protein. Here the sample spans about 180,000 distinct CDR3 sequences, 95% being singletons. Sequenced material: CD8+ T cells from PBMCs. These receptors originate from a human donor with multiple sclerosis. The CDR3 runs from the conserved cysteine through the conserved F or W. The D gene is left open where the match is weak. For some rows the clone size is stated as once, few or many, or as a class when expanded; others skip it.

j_call clone_size d_call v_call cdr3_nt cdr3_aa
TRBJ2-7 NA TRBD1 TRBV4-1 TGCGCCAGCAGCCAGCCGGGACAGGGGTCCGAGCAGTACTTC CASSQPGQGSEQYF
TRBJ2-7 NA NA TRBV7-9 TGTGCCAGCACCCCCTTAGTGGCGGAGTCCTACGAGCAGTACTTC CASTPLVAESYEQYF
TRBJ2-7 NA NA TRBV5-1 TGCGCCAGCAGCCCGGTGGGGGCGGGAGAGCTCTCCTACGAGCAGTACTTC CASSPVGAGELSYEQYF
TRBJ2-1 NA NA TRBV21-1 TGTGCCAGCAGCAAGAAGTGGTATGAGCAGTTCTTC CASSKKWYEQFF
TRBJ2-1 NA TRBD2 TRBV28 TGTGCCAGCAGTTTAAGGACTAGCAGAGCCTACAATGAGCAGTTCTTC CASSLRTSRAYNEQFF
TRBJ2-7 NA NA TRBV29-1 TGCAGCGTGGGGGGAGGGGGTTCCTACGAGCAGTACTTC CSVGGGGSYEQYF
TRBJ2-1 NA TRBD2 TRBV6-5 TGTGCCAGCAGTCAACTAGCGGGAGGTCCCAATGAGCAGTTCTTC CASSQLAGGPNEQFF
TRBJ2-3 NA NA TRBV30 TGTGCCTGGAGTGAGTTGGGACTCGGCACAGATACGCAGTATTTT CAWSELGLGTDTQYF
TRBJ1-1 NA TRBD1 TRBV12-5 TGTGCTAGTGGTACCGCGGACAGGATGAACACTGAAGCTTTCTTT CASGTADRMNTEAFF
TRBJ1-5 NA TRBD1 TRBV15 TGTGCCACCAGCGGGGATCAGGGGGCGCGGGAAGATCAGCCCCAGCATTTT CATSGDQGAREDQPQHF
TRBJ2-1 NA NA TRBV6-7 TGTGCCAGCAGTTACTGGAATGAGCAGTTCTTC CASSYWNEQFF
TRBJ1-1 NA NA TRBV7-9 TGTGCCAGCAGCTTATCACAGTTAGACACTGAAGCTTTCTTT CASSLSQLDTEAFF
TRBJ2-7 NA NA TRBV12-3/TRBV12-4 TGTGCCAGCAGTTTTAAGGCAGCCGCCTACGAGCAGTACTTC CASSFKAAAYEQYF
TRBJ1-2 NA NA TRBV2 TGTGCCAGCAATGCTGCCAGAATCGGGGACTATGGCTACACCTTC CASNAARIGDYGYTF
TRBJ1-5 NA NA TRBV28 TGTGCCAGCTTCGACAGCAATCAGCCCCAGCATTTT CASFDSNQPQHF
TRBJ2-7 few NA TRBV28 TGTGCCAGCAGTTTAATCGGGGGCTACGAGCAGTACTTC CASSLIGGYEQYF
TRBJ1-1 NA NA TRBV7-9 TGTGCCAGCAGGAGGGCCGACACTGAAGCTTTCTTT CASRRADTEAFF
TRBJ2-7 NA NA TRBV15 TGTGCCACCGGAGGGGGGGGTACCTACGAGCAGTACTTC CATGGGGTYEQYF
TRBJ2-3 NA TRBD2 TRBV2 TGTGCCAGCAGTTCCTCCCCCCAGCGGGGGGCGTGGGATACGCAGTATTTT CASSSSPQRGAWDTQYF
TRBJ2-1 NA TRBD2 TRBV28 TGTGCCAGCAGTTTGGTGGCTAGCGGAGCCTACAATGAGCAGTTCTTC CASSLVASGAYNEQFF
TRBJ2-7 NA NA TRBV5-1 TGCGCCAGCAGAGACAGGAGATCCTACGAGCAGTACTTC CASRDRRSYEQYF
TRBJ2-5 NA TRBD2 TRBV20-1 TGCAGTGCCATACCCCGGACTAGGGAACAAGAGACCCAGTACTTC CSAIPRTREQETQYF
TRBJ2-5 NA NA TRBV12-3/TRBV12-4 TGTGCCAGCAGCCTGACTAGATTGGAGACCCAGTACTTC CASSLTRLETQYF
TRBJ2-1 NA NA TRBV27 TGTGCCAGTTCTTTTGGACTAGGGGGCAATGAGCAGTTCTTC CASSFGLGGNEQFF
TRBJ2-7 NA TRBD1 TRBV28 TGTGCCAGCAGTTGGTCACAGGGGGCTCCGGAGGCCTTCTCCTACGAGCAGTACTTC CASSWSQGAPEAFSYEQYF
TRBJ2-3 NA TRBD2 TRBV7-2 TGTGCCAGCAGCTTACTACTAGCGGGGGCCTTTGGGACAGATACGCAGTATTTT CASSLLLAGAFGTDTQYF
TRBJ2-7 NA NA TRBV7-9 TGTGCCAGCAGCTCCCCGGGACAGGGGGGACTAGCGGGCACCTACGAGCAGTACTTC CASSSPGQGGLAGTYEQYF
TRBJ2-7 NA NA TRBV27 TGTGCCAGCAGCCTCCGGGGACGGCTCTACGAGCAGTACTTC CASSLRGRLYEQYF
TRBJ1-1 NA TRBD1 TRBV3-1 TGTGCCAGCAGCCAGCTGGGACAGTACGCGACTGAAGCTTTCTTT CASSQLGQYATEAFF
TRBJ1-2 NA NA TRBV7-6 TGTGCCAGCAGCCCCCGAGAGGGTATTAACTATGGCTACACCTTC CASSPREGINYGYTF
TRBJ2-1 NA NA TRBV12-3/TRBV12-4 TGTGCCAGCAGTTTACTGGCGGGGCGAAACAATGAGCAGTTCTTC CASSLLAGRNNEQFF
TRBJ1-6 NA TRBD1 TRBV20-1 TGCAGTGCTAGAAGACAGGACAGGGCAGGTTCACCCCTCCACTTT CSARRQDRAGSPLHF
TRBJ2-3 NA TRBD2 TRBV4-1 TGCGCCAGCAGCCAAGTGGGCGGGAGGAGCACAGATACGCAGTATTTT CASSQVGGRSTDTQYF
TRBJ1-2 NA TRBD1 TRBV13 TGTGCCAGCAGCTCAGGGACAGGGGAGGTCGGCTATGGCTACACCTTC CASSSGTGEVGYGYTF
TRBJ2-5 NA TRBD1 TRBV6-1 TGTGCCAGTCTAGATGGGACAGGGTACCAAGAGACCCAGTACTTC CASLDGTGYQETQYF
TRBJ2-2 NA TRBD1 TRBV7-8 TGTGCCAGCAGCAACGGGACAGGGCTTTTTACCACCGGGGAGCTGTTTTTT CASSNGTGLFTTGELFF
TRBJ2-5 NA TRBD1 TRBV12-3/TRBV12-4 TGTGCCAGCCGCCCTCGGACCGACAGGGAATCAGAGACCCAGTACTTC CASRPRTDRESETQYF
TRBJ2-7 once TRBD1 TRBV4-1 TGCGCCAGCAGCCAAGTCTTTGCCCCCGGGACAGGGGACGACGAGCAGTACTTC CASSQVFAPGTGDDEQYF
TRBJ2-5 once TRBD2 TRBV7-9 TGTGCCAGCAGGCCGACTAGCGGGAACTCGGAGACCCAGTACTTC CASRPTSGNSETQYF
TRBJ1-2 NA TRBD1 TRBV29-1 TGCAGCGTTGGACAGGGACAGGGCTACACCTTC CSVGQGQGYTF
TRBJ2-3 NA NA TRBV12-3/TRBV12-4 TGTGCCAGCAGTTTGCTGGGGCGAGATACGCAGTATTTT CASSLLGRDTQYF
TRBJ2-7 NA TRBD2 TRBV4-1 TGCGCCAGCAGCGTCCAGCGGGAGGCATCCTACGAGCAGTACTTC CASSVQREASYEQYF
TRBJ2-7 NA NA TRBV3-1 TGTGCCAGCAGCCCCTCTACCACCTACGAGCAGTACTTC CASSPSTTYEQYF
TRBJ2-1 NA NA TRBV7-6 TGTGCCAGCAGCTTAGCTCCAGGGCGATCCTACAATGAGCAGTTCTTC CASSLAPGRSYNEQFF
TRBJ2-7 NA TRBD1 TRBV15 TGTGCCACCAGCAGCGAAAGGACAGGGGGCGTTTTAGAGCAGTACTTC CATSSERTGGVLEQYF
TRBJ2-1 NA TRBD2 TRBV15 TGTGCCACCAGCAGAGATATGGGGGGGGCCTACAATGAGCAGTTCTTC CATSRDMGGAYNEQFF
TRBJ2-1 NA NA TRBV12-3/TRBV12-4 TGTGCCAGCAGTTTTGGCCCCCCCGAGCTGTTCTTC CASSFGPPELFF
TRBJ2-5 NA TRBD2 TRBV3-1 TGTGCCAGCAGCCAAGCATTTGGGACTAGCCAAGAGACCCAGTACTTC CASSQAFGTSQETQYF
TRBJ2-1 few NA TRBV7-8 TGTGCCAGCAGCTCTGTAAGGTACAATGAGCAGTTCTTC CASSSVRYNEQFF
TRBJ2-7 NA TRBD1 TRBV29-1 TGCAGCGTTCCGTCGGGACAGGGCTACGAGCAGTACTTC CSVPSGQGYEQYF
TRBJ1-5 NA TRBD1 TRBV12-3/TRBV12-4 TGTGCCAGCAGCAGGGACAGGGATCGTCAGCCCCAGCATTTT CASSRDRDRQPQHF
TRBJ2-1 NA NA TRBV28 TGTGCCAGCAGAGCGAGGGGCTTGACCAACAAATACAATGAGCAGTTCTTC CASRARGLTNKYNEQFF
TRBJ2-5 NA TRBD1 TRBV11-2 TGTGCCAGCAGCCCCGGCCCGGGACAGGGAAAAGAGACCCAGTACTTC CASSPGPGQGKETQYF
TRBJ2-5 NA NA TRBV3-1 TGTGCCAGCAGCCTATATGGAAGGGACAACCAAGAGACCCAGTACTTC CASSLYGRDNQETQYF
TRBJ2-7 once NA TRBV5-4 TGTGCCAGCAGCTTGGGACTAAGCCAGGGAGTATCCGGGCAGTACTTC CASSLGLSQGVSGQYF
TRBJ2-3 NA TRBD2 TRBV20-1 TGCAGTGCCTCATTAGCGGGTGGCCCCAAAAGCACAGATACGCAGTATTTT CSASLAGGPKSTDTQYF
TRBJ2-7 NA NA TRBV20-1 TGCAGTGCTAGATCGGGGATGTCGTACGAGCAGTACTTC CSARSGMSYEQYF
TRBJ2-7 NA NA TRBV11-2 TGTGCCAGCAGCTTATCCAGCGCCTACGAGCAGTACTTC CASSLSSAYEQYF
TRBJ1-2 NA NA TRBV5-1 TGCGCCAGCAGCTTGGGACAGTTACATGGCTACACCTTC CASSLGQLHGYTF